This T cell receptor (beta chain) emerged from a study of T cells after yellow fever vaccination. With respect to this clonotype: Its matching antigen is unknown.

It was through 5'RACE template switching that TCR cDNA was made, with a universal primer site and UMIs added. TCRdb re-analysed the 5' RACE reads in MiXCR, keeping a single row per CDR3 protein. This repertoire shows about 300,000 distinct CDR3 sequences, 8.5% to 10% found once; its top ten account for around 3.4%. This CDR3 is built from 16 residues. Overall study results and limits: Most clones from primary vaccination resurfaced after the booster (96% CD4, 75% to 90% CD8).

The rearrangement joins TRBV21-1 to TRBJ2-3; the D segment call TRBD1 is taken from the table without a DNA check. TRBV21-1 is given as a pseudogene. The source is a man younger than 35 who received the YFV17D yellow fever vaccine. The sample consisted of CD4+ T cells sorted from PBMCs, taken 5 days after the yellow fever booster vaccination. The CDR3 protein is CASRSAGRPFTDTQYF. The DNA of the CDR3 is TGTGCCAGCAGGAGCGCGGGGCGCCCCTTCACAGATACGCAGTATTTT.